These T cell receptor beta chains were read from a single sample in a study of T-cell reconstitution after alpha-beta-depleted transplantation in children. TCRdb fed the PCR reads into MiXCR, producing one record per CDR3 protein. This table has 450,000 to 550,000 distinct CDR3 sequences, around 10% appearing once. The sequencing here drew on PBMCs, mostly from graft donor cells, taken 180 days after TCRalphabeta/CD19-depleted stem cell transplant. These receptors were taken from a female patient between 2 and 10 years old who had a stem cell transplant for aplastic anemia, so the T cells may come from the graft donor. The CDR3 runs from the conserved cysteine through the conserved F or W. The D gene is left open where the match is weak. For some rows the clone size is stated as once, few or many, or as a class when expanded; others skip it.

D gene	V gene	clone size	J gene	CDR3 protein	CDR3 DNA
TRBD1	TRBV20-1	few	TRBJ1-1	CSARDRALVGQGARGTEAFF	TGCAGTGCTAGAGATCGTGCACTGGTTGGACAGGGGGCCCGAGGCACTGAAGCTTTCTTT
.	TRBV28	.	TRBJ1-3	CASSFGGSSGNTIYF	TGTGCCAGCAGTTTTGGGGGCAGCTCTGGAAACACCATATATTTT
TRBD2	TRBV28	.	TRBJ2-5	CASRATRAGEQETQYF	TGTGCCAGCAGGGCTACCCGGGCGGGGGAACAAGAGACCCAGTACTTC
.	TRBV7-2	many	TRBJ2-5	CASSFKNRETQYF	TGTGCCAGCAGCTTTAAGAACAGAGAGACCCAGTACTTC
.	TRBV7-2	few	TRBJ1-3	CASSPKGAGNTIYF	TGTGCCAGCAGCCCCAAGGGGGCTGGAAACACCATATATTTT
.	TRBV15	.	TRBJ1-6	CATSRETGRPNSPLHF	TGTGCCACCAGCAGAGAGACAGGACGGCCTAATTCACCCCTCCACTTT
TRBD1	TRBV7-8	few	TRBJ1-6	CASSTRDRRNSPLHF	TGTGCCAGCAGCACAAGGGACAGGCGGAATTCACCCCTCCACTTT
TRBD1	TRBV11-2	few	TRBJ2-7	CASSLRGQAASGAYEQYF	TGTGCCAGCAGCTTACGGGGACAGGCCGCCTCGGGAGCCTACGAGCAGTACTTC
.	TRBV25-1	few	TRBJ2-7	CATYGSPYEQYF	TGTGCCACCTATGGGAGTCCCTACGAGCAGTACTTC
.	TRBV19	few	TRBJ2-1	CASSIIRTSFNEQFF	TGTGCCAGTAGTATAATCCGAACGTCCTTCAATGAGCAGTTCTTC
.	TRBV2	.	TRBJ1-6	CASSEGAYGGSPLHF	TGTGCCAGCAGTGAGGGGGCCTATGGGGGGTCACCCCTCCACTTT
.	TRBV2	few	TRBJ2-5	CASSDSWRETQYF	TGTGCCAGCAGTGATTCGTGGCGAGAGACCCAGTACTTC
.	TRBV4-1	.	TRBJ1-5	CASSQVEAGQPQHF	TGCGCCAGCAGCCAAGTTGAAGCGGGGCAGCCCCAGCATTTT
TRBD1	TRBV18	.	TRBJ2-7	CASSPLDRVTGYEQYF	TGTGCCAGCTCACCGCTAGACAGGGTAACAGGCTACGAGCAGTACTTC
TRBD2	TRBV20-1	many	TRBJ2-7	CSAGRGGRYYEQYF	TGCAGTGCGGGCCGCGGGGGGCGGTACTACGAGCAGTACTTC
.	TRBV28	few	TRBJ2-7	CASSSSGSRPYEQYF	TGTGCCAGCAGCTCCAGCGGGTCCCGCCCCTACGAGCAGTACTTC
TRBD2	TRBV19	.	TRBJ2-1	CASSRGEGRVF	TGTGCCAGTAGTAGGGGGGAAGGGAGGGTCTTC
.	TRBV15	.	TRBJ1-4	CATSRRENEKLFF	TGTGCCACCAGCAGAAGAGAGAATGAAAAACTGTTTTTT
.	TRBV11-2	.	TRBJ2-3	CASSLGRVWGSSQYDTQYF	TGTGCCAGCAGCTTAGGTCGTGTATGGGGGAGTTCACAGTATGATACGCAGTATTTT
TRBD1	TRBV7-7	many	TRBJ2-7	CASSSGTGNYEQYF	TGTGCCAGCAGCTCCGGGACAGGGAACTACGAGCAGTACTTC
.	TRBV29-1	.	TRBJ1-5	CSVGGTQDQPQHF	TGCAGCGTGGGTGGGACTCAGGATCAGCCCCAGCATTTT
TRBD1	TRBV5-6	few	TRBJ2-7	CASSLAQGAPTYEQYF	TGTGCCAGCAGCTTGGCTCAGGGGGCACCTACCTACGAGCAGTACTTC
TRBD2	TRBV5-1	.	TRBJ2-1	CASNSASGRVHEQFF	TGCGCCAGCAACAGCGCTAGCGGGAGAGTGCATGAGCAGTTCTTC
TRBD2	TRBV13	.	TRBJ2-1	CASSFQREVSYNEQFF	TGTGCCAGCAGCTTTCAGCGGGAAGTCTCCTACAATGAGCAGTTCTTC
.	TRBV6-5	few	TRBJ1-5	CASSYSTAGGQPQHF	TGTGCCAGCAGTTACTCGACGGCAGGAGGTCAGCCCCAGCATTTT